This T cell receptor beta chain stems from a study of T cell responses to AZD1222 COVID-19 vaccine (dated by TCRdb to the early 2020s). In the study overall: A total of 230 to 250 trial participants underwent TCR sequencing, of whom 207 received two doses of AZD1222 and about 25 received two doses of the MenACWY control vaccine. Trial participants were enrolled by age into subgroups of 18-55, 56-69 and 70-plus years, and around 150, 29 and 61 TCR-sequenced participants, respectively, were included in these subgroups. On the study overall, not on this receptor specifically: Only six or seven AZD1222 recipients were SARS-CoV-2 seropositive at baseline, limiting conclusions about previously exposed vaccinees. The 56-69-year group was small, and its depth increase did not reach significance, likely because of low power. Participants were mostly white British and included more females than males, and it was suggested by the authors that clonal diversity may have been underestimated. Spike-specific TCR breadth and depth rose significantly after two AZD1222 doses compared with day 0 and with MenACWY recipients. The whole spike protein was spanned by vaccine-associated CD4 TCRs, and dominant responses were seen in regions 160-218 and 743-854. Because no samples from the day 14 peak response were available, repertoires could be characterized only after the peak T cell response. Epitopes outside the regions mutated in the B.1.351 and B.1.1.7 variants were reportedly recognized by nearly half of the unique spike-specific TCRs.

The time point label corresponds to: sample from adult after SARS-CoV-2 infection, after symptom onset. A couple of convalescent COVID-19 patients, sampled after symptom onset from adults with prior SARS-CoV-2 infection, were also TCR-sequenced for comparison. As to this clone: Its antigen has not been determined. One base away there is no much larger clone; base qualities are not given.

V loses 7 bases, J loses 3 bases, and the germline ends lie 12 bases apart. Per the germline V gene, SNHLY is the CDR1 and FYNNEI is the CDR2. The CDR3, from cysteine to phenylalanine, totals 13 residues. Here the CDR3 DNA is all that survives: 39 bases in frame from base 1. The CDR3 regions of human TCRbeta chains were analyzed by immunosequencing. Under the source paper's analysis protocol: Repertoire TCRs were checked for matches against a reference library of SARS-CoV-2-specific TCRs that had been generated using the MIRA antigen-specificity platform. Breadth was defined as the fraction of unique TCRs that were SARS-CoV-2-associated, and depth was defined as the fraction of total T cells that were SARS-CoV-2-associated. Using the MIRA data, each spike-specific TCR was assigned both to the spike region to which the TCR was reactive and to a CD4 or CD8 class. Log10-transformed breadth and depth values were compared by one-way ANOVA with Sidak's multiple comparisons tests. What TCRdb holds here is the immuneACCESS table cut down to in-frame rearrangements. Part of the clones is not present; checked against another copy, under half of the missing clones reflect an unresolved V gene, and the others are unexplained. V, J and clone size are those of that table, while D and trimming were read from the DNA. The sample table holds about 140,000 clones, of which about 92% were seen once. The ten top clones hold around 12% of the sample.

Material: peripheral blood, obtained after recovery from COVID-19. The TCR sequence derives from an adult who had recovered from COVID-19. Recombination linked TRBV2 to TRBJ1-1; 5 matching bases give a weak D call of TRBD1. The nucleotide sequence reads TGTGCCAGCACAGAGGGGAGATACACTGAAGCTTTCTTT. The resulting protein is CASTEGRYTEAFF.